A single sample is the source of the 9 T cell receptor beta chains below, sequenced in a study of cytomegalovirus exposure and HLA in healthy donors. Amplification used 60 Vbeta primers and 13 Jbeta primers. Assay used: immunoSEQ multiplex PCR; TCRdb lists only in-frame clones, some missing. The sample has 150,000 to 160,000 clones; 65% to 80% are singletons. The sequenced sample was PBMCs. The receptors were sampled from a man aged 18-30 years in good health and CMV-seronegative.

This clone occurred once. J is TRBJ2-5 and V is TRBV7-2; 9 nucleotides line up with TRBD2. Losses at the gene ends were 2 bases for V and 5 bases for J; bases not matched to a gene: 9. CDR1 and CDR2 (germline): SGHTA, FQGNSA. The CDR3 runs 16 residues. DNA of the CDR3: TGTGCCAGCAGCTTAACGATAGCGGGGGTGTGGGAGACCCAGTACTTC. Its translation is CASSLTIAGVWETQYF.

The rearrangement joins TRBV7-8 to TRBJ2-1; no firm D call. The V end lost 5 bases, the J end lost 4 bases, and 6 bases lay between the germline ends. CDR3 size: 12 residues. Germline V gene lookup returns CDR1 SGHVS and CDR2 FQNEAQ. In DNA, the CDR3 is TGTGCCAGCAGCATCAGGTACAATGAGCAGTTCTTC. Amino acids: CASSIRYNEQFF.

The rearrangement links TRBV19 to TRBJ2-2; 10 nucleotides line up with TRBD2. The CDR3 loop spans 17 amino acids. After removal of 7 bases from V and 1 base from J, the junction contained 9 bases not matched to a gene. Germline-derived CDR1 and CDR2 are LNHDA and SQIVND (reference sequence). CDR3 sequence: CASKRSSGGQNTGELFF. Here the CDR3 DNA reads TGTGCCAGTAAGAGGTCTAGCGGGGGCCAGAACACCGGGGAGCTGTTTTTT.

The chain combines TRBV5-1 with TRBJ2-1, with D uncertain. Trimming removed 1 base at V and 3 bases at J, with 11 bases between. Germline values: CDR1 SGHRS, CDR2 YFSETQ. The CDR3 has 15 amino acids. CDR3 nucleotide sequence: TGCGCCAGCAGCTTGACAAGTACACACTACAATGAGCAGTTCTTC. Amino acid sequence: CASSLTSTHYNEQFF. Complete variable domain (other parts from reference TRBV5-1 and TRBJ2-1): KAGVTQTPRYLIKTRGQQVTLSCSPISGHRSVSWYQQTPGQGLQFLFEYFSETQRNKGNFPGRFSGRQFSNSRSEMNVSTLELGDSALYLCASSLTSTHYNEQFFGPGTRLTVL.

V gene TRBV6-1 combines with J gene TRBJ1-2; D not resolved. The V gene lost 8 bases and the J gene lost 3 bases, with 13 bases spanning the gap. Germline V gene lookup returns CDR1 MNHNS and CDR2 SASEGT. The CDR3 spans 13 residues. The CDR3 here is CASGSSSYYGYTF. CDR3 DNA: TGTGCCAGCGGGTCCTCTAGTTACTATGGCTACACCTTC.

The V call is TRBV18, the J call TRBJ1-3; D gene ambiguous. V was cut by 2 bases and J by 2 bases, with 4 bases left in between. The CDR3 has 13 amino acids. Germline assignment: CDR1 KGHSH and CDR2 LQKENI. The chain's CDR3 is CASSPGPGNTIYF. The CDR3 nucleotides read TGTGCCAGCTCACCAGGCCCTGGAAACACCATATATTTT. The full variable domain, with the rest looked up from reference TRBV18 and TRBJ1-3, is NAGVMQNPRHLVRRRGQEARLRCSPMKGHSHVYWYRQLPEEGLKFMVYLQKENIIDESGMPKERFSAEFPKEGPSILRIQQVVRGDSAAYFCASSPGPGNTIYFGEGSWLTVV.

The rearrangement joins TRBV2 to TRBJ2-7; TRBD2 agrees at 8 bases. Losses at the gene ends were 5 bases for V and 0 bases for J; bases not matched to a gene: 12. This CDR3 contains 17 residues. Per the germline V gene, CDR1 is SNHLY and CDR2 is FYNNEI. The CDR3 here is CASSPGYGAGASYEQYF. In DNA form, the CDR3 reads TGTGCCAGCAGTCCCGGTTACGGAGCGGGGGCCTCCTACGAGCAGTACTTC.

The chain carries TRBV2 and TRBJ2-5, with 10 bases lining up with TRBD1. The DNA end is more similar to TRBJ2-7, so the J call may be wrong. The CDR3 covers 15 residues. Germline V gene data show CDR1 as SNHLY and CDR2 as FYNNEI. CDR3 amino acids: CASSFDRGPLYEQYF. The CDR3 nucleotides read TGTGCCAGCAGTTTTGACAGGGGGCCCCTCTACGAGCAGTACTTC.

The genes are TRBV7-8 and TRBJ2-5; TRBD2 matches at 7 bases. The germline CDR1 and CDR2 sequences are SGHVS and FQNEAQ. Trimming at V came to 2 bases and at J to 7 bases, leaving 10 bases not matched to a gene. The CDR3 covers 15 residues. CDR3 residues: CASSLFGEGARTQYF. The CDR3 region has the DNA TGTGCCAGCAGCTTATTCGGGGAGGGCGCTAGGACCCAGTACTTC. The full variable domain, in which reference TRBV7-8 and TRBJ2-5 provide the parts outside the CDR3, is GAGVSQSPRYKVAKRGQDVALRCDPISGHVSLFWYQQALGQGPEFLTYFQNEAQLDKSGLPSDRFFAERPEGSVSTLKIQRTQQEDSAVYLCASSLFGEGARTQYFGPGTRLLVL.